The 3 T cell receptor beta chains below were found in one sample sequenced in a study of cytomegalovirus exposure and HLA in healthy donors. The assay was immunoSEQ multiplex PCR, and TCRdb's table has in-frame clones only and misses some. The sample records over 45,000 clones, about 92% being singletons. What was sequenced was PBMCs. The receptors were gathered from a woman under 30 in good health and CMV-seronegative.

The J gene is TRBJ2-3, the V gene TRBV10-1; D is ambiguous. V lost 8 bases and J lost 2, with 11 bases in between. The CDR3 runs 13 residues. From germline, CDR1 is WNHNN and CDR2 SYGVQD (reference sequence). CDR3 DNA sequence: TGCGCCAGCCGGGTACGATTCACAGATACGCAGTATTTT. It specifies CASRVRFTDTQYF.

DNA for the CDR3: TGCGCCAGCAGTGAGGCCGTCGGACTAGCGGACGACAATGAGCAGTTCTTC. Encoded protein: CASSEAVGLADDNEQFF. J is TRBJ2-1 and V is TRBV10-1; TRBD2 aligns across 10 bases. Germline V gene lookup returns CDR1 WNHNN and CDR2 SYGVQD (reference sequence). The CDR3 contains 17 residues. Losses at the gene ends were 2 bases for V and 5 bases for J; bases not matched to a gene: 9.

The CDR3, as DNA: TGTGCCAGCAGCCAAGCTAACAATGAGCAGTTCTTC. It yields the protein CASSQANNEQFF. The V and J genes are TRBV4-2 and TRBJ2-1; no firm D call. This CDR3 spans 12 amino acids. Germline assignment: CDR1 LGHNA and CDR2 YNFKEQ. With 1 base removed from V and 5 bases from J, the gap between germline ends came to 3 bases.